Below, 8 T cell receptor beta chains from the same sample are listed, as sequenced in a study of cytomegalovirus exposure and HLA in healthy donors. The PCR contained 60 Vbeta and 13 Jbeta primers. Data came from immunoSEQ multiplex PCR; TCRdb stores just in-frame clones and leaves some out. Of roughly 100,000 clones listed, about three quarters are singletons. Sequencing used PBMCs. These receptors were taken from a woman aged 40-49 years in good health and CMV-seropositive.

The chain is built from TRBV4-2 and TRBJ1-4; D is perhaps TRBD1 (5 bases). CDR3 length equals 16 residues. Germline-derived CDR1 and CDR2 are LGHNA and YNFKEQ. Trimming left V 0 bases short and J 3 bases short, with 11 bases between. The CDR3 protein is CASSQELREANEKLFF. The CDR3 DNA sequence: TGTGCCAGCAGCCAAGAGCTCAGGGAGGCTAATGAAAAACTGTTTTTT.

This clone appeared a single time. The chain uses TRBV5-1 and TRBJ2-6; unclear D gene. CDR1 and CDR2 from the germline V gene are SGHRS and YFSETQ. With 0 bases removed from V and 0 bases from J, the gap between germline ends came to 7 bases. The CDR3 runs 16 residues. Here the CDR3 DNA reads TGCGCCAGCAGCTTGGGGCCTTCCTCTGGGGCCAACGTCCTGACTTTC. Protein sequence: CASSLGPSSGANVLTF.

The rearrangement joins TRBV7-9 to TRBJ1-2, with 10 bases matching TRBD1. The trim removed 4 bases at V and 7 bases at J, leaving 12 bases unmatched. CDR1 SEHNR and CDR2 FQNEAQ come from the germline V gene (reference sequence). This CDR3 region has 16 residues. CDR3 loop: CASSYGVGTGDRGYTF. The CDR3 coding sequence is TGTGCCAGCAGCTACGGGGTGGGGACAGGGGATCGTGGCTACACCTTC.

The sample holds a few counts of this clone. The chain uses TRBV2 and TRBJ1-6; 8 nucleotides line up with TRBD1. V shed 1 base and J 8 bases; nucleotides not matched to a gene: 4. Germline CDR1 is SNHLY and CDR2 is FYNNEI. The CDR3 sequence is 15 residues long. The CDR3 here is CASSEEDREYSPLHF. As DNA, the CDR3 is TGTGCCAGCAGTGAAGAGGACAGGGAATATTCACCCCTCCACTTT.

V gene TRBV19 combines with J gene TRBJ2-7; weak D call: TRBD1 (6 bases). Trimming shortened V by 4 bases and J by 2 bases, and 21 bases separated the two germline ends. CDR3 length: 17 residues. CDR1 and CDR2 (germline): LNHDA, SQIVND (reference sequence). CDR3 nucleotide sequence: TGTGCCAGTAGTACTTCCAAGGGCCGGGCAGGGGCCTACGAGCAGTACTTC. It specifies CASSTSKGRAGAYEQYF.

The chain is built from TRBV15 and TRBJ1-6, with a weak D call TRBD1 (6 bases). CDR1 and CDR2 (germline): LNHNV, YYDKDF (reference sequence). This CDR3 contains 15 residues. V shed 5 bases and J shed 7 bases, with 15 bases lying between them. The CDR3 nucleotides read TGTGCCACCAGCGATGGGGCAGGGACAAATTCACCCCTCCACTTT. Its translation: CATSDGAGTNSPLHF.

This chain connects TRBV7-6 to TRBJ2-5, with TRBD2 as a possible D gene (5 bases). The germline CDR1 and CDR2 sequences are SGHVS and FNYEAQ. Trimming took 2 bases from V and 2 from J, leaving 12 bases between them. CDR3 length equals 15 residues. The CDR3 coding sequence is TGTGCCAGCAGCTTAAGACCGGGGAATCAAGAGACCCAGTACTTC. Translation gives CASSLRPGNQETQYF.

This clone showed up just once. CDR3 in DNA: TGTGCCAGCAGCCACGACGACATTGGGCTTACTGGGGCCAACGTCCTGACTTTC. Protein product: CASSHDDIGLTGANVLTF. The rearrangement uses TRBV7-2 and TRBJ2-6, with D unclear. This CDR3 region has 18 residues. Trimming stripped 5 bases from V and 2 bases from J, with 19 bases between. Per germline, CDR1 SGHTA and CDR2 FQGNSA.